These T cell receptor beta chains were read from a single sample in a study of vaccination effects on CD4 cells after COVID-19. TCRdb keeps only in-frame clones here, not all; method: immunoSEQ multiplex PCR. The table has more than 60,000 clones, approximately 72% seen once. Their specific antigens are unknown. The sample here was CD4+ T cells from PBMCs cultured without peptide, taken before COVID-19 vaccination. These receptors were collected from a human donor who had a prior SARS-CoV-2 infection. The CDR3 runs from the conserved cysteine through the conserved F or W. A D gene is named only where the DNA matches it firmly. The size field is filled for only some rows; it gives once, few, many or a size class.

V gene: TRBV14
clone size: .
D gene: .
J gene: TRBJ1-4
CDR3 length: 17
CDR3 DNA: TGTGCCAGCAGCCAAGGCAATGGCGAGGGAACCCATGAAAAACTGTTTTTT
CDR3 protein: CASSQGNGEGTHEKLFF

V gene: TRBV30
clone size: .
D gene: .
J gene: TRBJ2-3
CDR3 length: 14
CDR3 DNA: TGTGCCTGGACTGGGGGGGCGGACACAGATACGCAGTATTTT
CDR3 protein: CAWTGGADTDTQYF

V gene: TRBV7-2
clone size: .
D gene: .
J gene: TRBJ1-2
CDR3 length: 19
CDR3 DNA: TGTGCCAGCAGCTCGACCCGCGGGGGGTTTGGAACCCAGGGCCATGGCTACACCTTC
CDR3 protein: CASSSTRGGFGTQGHGYTF

V gene: TRBV27
clone size: .
D gene: .
J gene: TRBJ2-5
CDR3 length: 13
CDR3 DNA: TGTGCCAGCAGTGTCCTCCGGGACGAGACCCAGTACTTC
CDR3 protein: CASSVLRDETQYF

V gene: TRBV2
clone size: .
D gene: .
J gene: TRBJ2-2
CDR3 length: 16
CDR3 DNA: TGTGCCAGCAGACCGCCTAGCGCGAGGAACACCGGGGAGCTGTTTTTT
CDR3 protein: CASRPPSARNTGELFF

V gene: TRBV9
clone size: .
D gene: .
J gene: TRBJ1-3
CDR3 length: 15
CDR3 DNA: TGTGCCAGCAGCGTAGAGGGAGGCTCTGGAAACACCATATATTTT
CDR3 protein: CASSVEGGSGNTIYF

V gene: TRBV2
clone size: few
D gene: .
J gene: TRBJ1-1
CDR3 length: 13
CDR3 DNA: TGTGCCAGCAGTGAAGGGGAAGACACTGAAGCTTTCTTT
CDR3 protein: CASSEGEDTEAFF

V gene: TRBV6-1
clone size: .
D gene: .
J gene: TRBJ2-7
CDR3 length: 13
CDR3 DNA: TGTGCCAGCAGTGAAGAGGTCCACTACGAGCAGTACTTC
CDR3 protein: CASSEEVHYEQYF

V gene: TRBV18
clone size: few
D gene: TRBD2
J gene: TRBJ2-1
CDR3 length: 16
CDR3 DNA: TGTGCCAGCTCACCACCAACTAGCGGGGGGACTAATGAGCAGTTCTTC
CDR3 protein: CASSPPTSGGTNEQFF

V gene: TRBV5-6
clone size: .
D gene: .
J gene: TRBJ2-7
CDR3 length: 13
CDR3 DNA: TGTGCCAGCAGCCTACTGGGACCGGGCGAGCAGTACTTC
CDR3 protein: CASSLLGPGEQYF

V gene: TRBV2
clone size: .
D gene: .
J gene: TRBJ1-1
CDR3 length: 12
CDR3 DNA: TGTGCCAGCAAAAGGGTGAACACTGAAGCTTTCTTT
CDR3 protein: CASKRVNTEAFF

V gene: TRBV25-1
clone size: .
D gene: TRBD1
J gene: TRBJ2-5
CDR3 length: 15
CDR3 DNA: TGTGCCAGCAGTGAATGGTACAGGGGGGAAGAGACCCAGTACTTC
CDR3 protein: CASSEWYRGEETQYF

V gene: TRBV7-3
clone size: .
D gene: .
J gene: TRBJ1-1
CDR3 length: 15
CDR3 DNA: TGTGCCAGCAGCTCCTCCGGGGGCTTGGGCTCTGAAGCTTTCTTT
CDR3 protein: CASSSSGGLGSEAFF

V gene: TRBV7-6
clone size: .
D gene: .
J gene: TRBJ1-1
CDR3 length: 13
CDR3 DNA: TGTGCCAGCAGCTCTGAATTCAACACTGAAGCTTTCTTT
CDR3 protein: CASSSEFNTEAFF

V gene: TRBV5-1
clone size: few
D gene: .
J gene: TRBJ1-6
CDR3 length: 14
CDR3 DNA: TGCGCCAGCAGCCTCGGGGATAGGTCTTCACCCCTCCACTTT
CDR3 protein: CASSLGDRSSPLHF

V gene: TRBV3-1/TRBV3-2
clone size: .
D gene: .
J gene: TRBJ2-7
CDR3 length: 15
CDR3 DNA: TGTGCCAGCAGCCAAGATGGCACGGGTGGGGACGAGCAGTACTTC
CDR3 protein: CASSQDGTGGDEQYF

V gene: TRBV5-1
clone size: .
D gene: TRBD2
J gene: TRBJ2-1
CDR3 length: 18
CDR3 DNA: TGCGCCAGCAGCTTGGGCGGGACTAGCGGGAGGGCGTACAATGAGCAGTTCTTC
CDR3 protein: CASSLGGTSGRAYNEQFF

V gene: TRBV3-1/TRBV3-2
clone size: .
D gene: .
J gene: TRBJ2-7
CDR3 length: 14
CDR3 DNA: TGTGCCAGCAGCCTCAGCGGGACAGCCTACGAGCAGTACTTC
CDR3 protein: CASSLSGTAYEQYF

V gene: TRBV6-5
clone size: few
D gene: TRBD1
J gene: TRBJ1-6
CDR3 length: 13
CDR3 DNA: TGTGCCAGCAGTCGACAGGGTGGGGCACCCCTCCACTTT
CDR3 protein: CASSRQGGAPLHF

V gene: TRBV7-2
clone size: .
D gene: .
J gene: TRBJ2-1
CDR3 length: 13
CDR3 DNA: TGTGCCAGCAGCCCCCTCTTATACGGCGAGCAGTTCTTC
CDR3 protein: CASSPLLYGEQFF

V gene: TRBV7-3
clone size: few
D gene: .
J gene: TRBJ2-1
CDR3 length: 15
CDR3 DNA: TGTGCCAGCAGCTTATCACAGGGTACCTACAATGAGCAGTTCTTC
CDR3 protein: CASSLSQGTYNEQFF

V gene: TRBV4-1
clone size: .
D gene: .
J gene: TRBJ2-7
CDR3 length: 14
CDR3 DNA: TGCGCCAGCAGCCCACTGTGGGCTTCCTACGAGCAGTACTTC
CDR3 protein: CASSPLWASYEQYF

V gene: TRBV25-1
clone size: few
D gene: TRBD1
J gene: TRBJ2-2
CDR3 length: 15
CDR3 DNA: TGTGCCAGCATGCGGACAGGGTATAGCACCGGGGAGCTGTTTTTT
CDR3 protein: CASMRTGYSTGELFF

V gene: TRBV2
clone size: .
D gene: TRBD1
J gene: TRBJ2-1
CDR3 length: 15
CDR3 DNA: TGTGCCAGCAGTGGGGGCAGGGGGACCTACAATGAGCAGTTCTTC
CDR3 protein: CASSGGRGTYNEQFF

V gene: TRBV5-1
clone size: .
D gene: .
J gene: TRBJ1-4
CDR3 length: 15
CDR3 DNA: TGCGCCAGCAGCCTGACGACCCAAGGGGAAGAAAAACTGTTTTTT
CDR3 protein: CASSLTTQGEEKLFF

V gene: TRBV12-3/TRBV12-4
clone size: few
D gene: .
J gene: TRBJ1-5
CDR3 length: 13
CDR3 DNA: TGTGCCAGCAGTTTAACTGGATCTCAGCCCCAGCATTTT
CDR3 protein: CASSLTGSQPQHF

V gene: TRBV5-8
clone size: .
D gene: .
J gene: TRBJ2-1
CDR3 length: 15
CDR3 DNA: TGTGCCAGCAGCTTTGAGGGGAACTCCTACAATGAGCAGTTCTTC
CDR3 protein: CASSFEGNSYNEQFF

V gene: TRBV27
clone size: few
D gene: .
J gene: TRBJ2-2
CDR3 length: 13
CDR3 DNA: TGTGCCAGCAGTTCCTTTTCCACCGGGGAGCTGTTTTTT
CDR3 protein: CASSSFSTGELFF

V gene: TRBV7-6
clone size: .
D gene: .
J gene: TRBJ2-3
CDR3 length: 16
CDR3 DNA: TGTGCCAGCAGCTTACGGGTCGCCCGAGGGACAGATACGCAGTATTTT
CDR3 protein: CASSLRVARGTDTQYF

V gene: TRBV5-1
clone size: .
D gene: .
J gene: TRBJ2-7
CDR3 length: 12
CDR3 DNA: TGCGCCAGCAGCACCAGTGGGGACGAGCAGTACTTC
CDR3 protein: CASSTSGDEQYF

V gene: TRBV5-4
clone size: few
D gene: .
J gene: TRBJ1-3
CDR3 length: 14
CDR3 DNA: TGTGCCAGCAGCACCGGGGGAGCTGGAAACACCATATATTTT
CDR3 protein: CASSTGGAGNTIYF